This T cell receptor (beta chain) was observed in a study of blood T cell repertoires in COVID-19. Data came from immunoSEQ multiplex PCR; TCRdb stores just in-frame clones and leaves some out. The sample carries about 70,000 clones, roughly 80% recorded once. The specimen sequenced was peripheral blood. The receptor was isolated from a human donor in a cohort sampled during active COVID-19.

The chain's CDR3 is CASSLEGGEETQYF. The CDR3 DNA follows: TGTGCCAGCAGCTTAGAAGGCGGAGAAGAGACCCAGTACTTC. The genes are TRBV11-3 and TRBJ2-5; no firm D call. V was trimmed by 0 bases and J by 3 bases, leaving 8 bases between them. CDR1 is SGHNT, CDR2 YENEEA, per germline. The CDR3 extends over 14 amino acids.